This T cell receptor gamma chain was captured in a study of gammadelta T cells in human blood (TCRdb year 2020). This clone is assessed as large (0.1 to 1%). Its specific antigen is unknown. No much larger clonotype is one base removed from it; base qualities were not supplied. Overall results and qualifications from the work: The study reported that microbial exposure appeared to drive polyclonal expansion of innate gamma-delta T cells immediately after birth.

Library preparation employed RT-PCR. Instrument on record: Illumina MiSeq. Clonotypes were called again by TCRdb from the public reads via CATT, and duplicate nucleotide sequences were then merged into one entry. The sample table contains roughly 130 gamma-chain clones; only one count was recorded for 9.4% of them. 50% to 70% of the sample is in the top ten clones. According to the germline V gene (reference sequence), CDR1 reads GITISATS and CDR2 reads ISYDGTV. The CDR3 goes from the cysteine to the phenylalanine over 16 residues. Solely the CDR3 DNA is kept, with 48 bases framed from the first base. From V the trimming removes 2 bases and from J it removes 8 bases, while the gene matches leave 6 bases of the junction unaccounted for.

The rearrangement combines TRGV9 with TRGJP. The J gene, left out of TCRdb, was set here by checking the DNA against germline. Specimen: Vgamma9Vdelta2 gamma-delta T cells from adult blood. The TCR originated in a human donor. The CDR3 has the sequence CALWEANQLGKKIKVF. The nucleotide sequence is TGTGCCTTGTGGGAGGCAAACCAGTTGGGCAAAAAAATCAAGGTATTT.